This is a list of T cell receptor beta chains from one sample in a study of cytomegalovirus exposure and HLA in healthy donors. Sequencing used immunoSEQ multiplex PCR; TCRdb keeps in-frame clones, though not all of them. The sample has 55,000 to 75,000 clones; less than 96% are singletons. The sequencing input was PBMCs. The receptors stem from a woman aged 18-35 years in good health and CMV-seronegative. The conserved cysteine and the conserved F or W are not part of the CDR3 here.

v_gene: TRBV27
j_gene: TRBJ1-4
CDR3aa: ASSKTGWANEKLF

v_gene: TRBV7-2
j_gene: TRBJ2-3
CDR3aa: ASSLLEDTQY

v_gene: TRBV27
j_gene: TRBJ2-7
CDR3aa: ASRQLAGVKYEQY

v_gene: TRBV28
j_gene: TRBJ2-7
CDR3aa: ASSLWGGGHSGSSYEQY

v_gene: TRBV10-3
j_gene: TRBJ2-7
CDR3aa: AISEPGTGAYEQY

v_gene: TRBV19
j_gene: TRBJ2-7
CDR3aa: ASSMVGRQGGEQY

v_gene: TRBV18
j_gene: TRBJ2-5
CDR3aa: ASSPGAGETQY

v_gene: TRBV28
j_gene: TRBJ2-7
CDR3aa: ASSRTGVGYEQY

v_gene: TRBV7-2
j_gene: TRBJ2-7
CDR3aa: ASSFRGGGDYEQY

v_gene: TRBV10-3
j_gene: TRBJ2-4
CDR3aa: AISPGTERLAKNIQY

v_gene: TRBV20-1
j_gene: TRBJ2-3
CDR3aa: SRRLHYTQY

v_gene: TRBV5-1
j_gene: TRBJ2-4
CDR3aa: ASSPDGVKNIQY

v_gene: TRBV11-2
j_gene: TRBJ2-7
CDR3aa: ASFDRASYEQY

v_gene: TRBV5-8
j_gene: TRBJ2-5
CDR3aa: ASSFGDYQETQY

v_gene: TRBV28
j_gene: TRBJ2-1
CDR3aa: ASCLVSGQQF

v_gene: TRBV19
j_gene: TRBJ2-6
CDR3aa: ATHRAGANVLT

v_gene: TRBV28
j_gene: TRBJ2-2
CDR3aa: ASSLSGTTGELF

v_gene: TRBV9
j_gene: TRBJ2-7
CDR3aa: ASSTQTGATYEQY

v_gene: TRBV5-1
j_gene: TRBJ2-3
CDR3aa: ASSLGTGGSDTQY

v_gene: TRBV4-1
j_gene: TRBJ2-1
CDR3aa: ASSPLAGGPSDEQF

v_gene: TRBV7-9
j_gene: TRBJ2-5
CDR3aa: ASSPGQANQETQY

v_gene: TRBV19
j_gene: TRBJ2-5
CDR3aa: ASSTDRVLGETQY